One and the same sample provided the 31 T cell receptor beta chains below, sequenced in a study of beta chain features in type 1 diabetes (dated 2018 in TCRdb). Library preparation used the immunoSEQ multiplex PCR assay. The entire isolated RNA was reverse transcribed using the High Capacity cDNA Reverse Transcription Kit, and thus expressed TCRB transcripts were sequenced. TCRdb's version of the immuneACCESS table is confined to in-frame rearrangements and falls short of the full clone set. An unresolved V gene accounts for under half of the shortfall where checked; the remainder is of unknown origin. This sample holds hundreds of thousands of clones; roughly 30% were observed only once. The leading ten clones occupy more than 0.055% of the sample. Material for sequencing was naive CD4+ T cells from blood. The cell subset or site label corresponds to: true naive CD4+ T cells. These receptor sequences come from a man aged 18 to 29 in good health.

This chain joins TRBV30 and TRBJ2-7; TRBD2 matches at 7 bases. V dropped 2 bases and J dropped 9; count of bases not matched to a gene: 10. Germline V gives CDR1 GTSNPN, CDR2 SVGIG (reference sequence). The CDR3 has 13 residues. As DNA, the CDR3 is TGTGCCTGGAGTCCAGACAGAGGGAGGGGGCAGTACTTC. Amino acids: CAWSPDRGRGQYF.

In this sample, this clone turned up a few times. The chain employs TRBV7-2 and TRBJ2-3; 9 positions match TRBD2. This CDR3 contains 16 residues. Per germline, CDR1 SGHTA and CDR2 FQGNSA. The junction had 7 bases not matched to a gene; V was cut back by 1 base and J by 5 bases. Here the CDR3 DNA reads TGTGCCAGCAGCTTAGTTATAGCGGGAGTGGGAGATACGCAGTATTTT. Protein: CASSLVIAGVGDTQYF.

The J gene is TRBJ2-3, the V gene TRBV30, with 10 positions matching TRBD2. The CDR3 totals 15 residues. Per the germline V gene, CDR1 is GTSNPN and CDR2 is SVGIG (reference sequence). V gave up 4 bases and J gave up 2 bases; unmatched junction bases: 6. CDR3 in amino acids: CAWKQGLASTDTQYF. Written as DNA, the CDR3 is TGTGCCTGGAAACAGGGACTAGCGTCCACAGATACGCAGTATTTT.

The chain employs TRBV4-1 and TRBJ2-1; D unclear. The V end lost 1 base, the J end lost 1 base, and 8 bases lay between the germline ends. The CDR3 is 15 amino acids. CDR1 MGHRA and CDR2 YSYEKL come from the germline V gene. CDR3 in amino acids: CASSQGHQSYNEQFF. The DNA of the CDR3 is TGCGCCAGCAGCCAAGGCCACCAATCCTACAATGAGCAGTTCTTC.

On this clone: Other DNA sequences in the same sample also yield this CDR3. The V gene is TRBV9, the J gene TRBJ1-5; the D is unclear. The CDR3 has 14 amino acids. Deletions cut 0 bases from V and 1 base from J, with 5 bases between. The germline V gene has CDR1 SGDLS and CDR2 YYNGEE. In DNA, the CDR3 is TGTGCCAGCAGCGTAGGAGGAAGCAATCAGCCCCAGCATTTT. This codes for CASSVGGSNQPQHF.

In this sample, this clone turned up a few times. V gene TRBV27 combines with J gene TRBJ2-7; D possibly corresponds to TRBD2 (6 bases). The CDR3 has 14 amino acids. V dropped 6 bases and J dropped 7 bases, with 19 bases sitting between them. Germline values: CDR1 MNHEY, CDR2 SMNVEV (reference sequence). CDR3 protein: CASSWGLRSREQYF. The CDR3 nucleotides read TGTGCCAGCAGCTGGGGACTCCGCTCTCGGGAGCAGTACTTC.

CDR3 loop: CASSYHGSHSYNEQFF. CDR3 nucleotides: TGTGCCAGCAGTTACCACGGGAGTCATTCCTACAATGAGCAGTTCTTC. This chain links TRBV6-5 with TRBJ2-1, with D possibly TRBD2 on 6 matching bases. Germline CDR1 is MNHEY and CDR2 is SVGAGI. CDR3 length equals 16 residues. Trimming removed 2 bases at V and 1 base at J, with 12 bases between.

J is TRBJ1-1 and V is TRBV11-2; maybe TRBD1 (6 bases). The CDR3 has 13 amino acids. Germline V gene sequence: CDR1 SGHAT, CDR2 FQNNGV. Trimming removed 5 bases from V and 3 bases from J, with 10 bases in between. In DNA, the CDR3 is TGTGCCAGCAGCATGGACAGATACACTGAAGCTTTCTTT. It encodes CASSMDRYTEAFF.

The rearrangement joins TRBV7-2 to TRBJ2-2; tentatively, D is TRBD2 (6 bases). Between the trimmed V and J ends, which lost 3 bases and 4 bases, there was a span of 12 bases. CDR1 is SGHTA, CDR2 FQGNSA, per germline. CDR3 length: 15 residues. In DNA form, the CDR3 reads TGTGCCAGCAGCTTGGAGGGTTCGAGCACCGGGGAGCTGTTTTTT. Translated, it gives CASSLEGSSTGELFF.

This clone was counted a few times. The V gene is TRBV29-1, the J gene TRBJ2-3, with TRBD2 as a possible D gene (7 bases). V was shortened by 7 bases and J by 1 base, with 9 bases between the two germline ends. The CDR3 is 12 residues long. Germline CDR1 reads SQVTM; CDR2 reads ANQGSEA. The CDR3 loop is CSGGGGTDTQYF. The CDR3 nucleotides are TGCAGCGGAGGGGGGGGCACAGATACGCAGTATTTT.

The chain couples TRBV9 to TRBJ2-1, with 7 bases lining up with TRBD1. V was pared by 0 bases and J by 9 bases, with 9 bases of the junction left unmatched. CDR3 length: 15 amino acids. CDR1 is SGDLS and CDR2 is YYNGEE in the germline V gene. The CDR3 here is CASSVVGTEVSEQFF. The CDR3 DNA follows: TGTGCCAGCAGCGTAGTTGGGACAGAAGTTAGTGAGCAGTTCTTC. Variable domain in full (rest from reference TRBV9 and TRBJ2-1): DSGVTQTPKHLITATGQRVTLRCSPRSGDLSVYWYQQSLDQGLQFLIQYYNGEERAKGNILERFSAQQFPDLHSELNLSSLELGDSALYFCASSVVGTEVSEQFFGPGTRLTVL.

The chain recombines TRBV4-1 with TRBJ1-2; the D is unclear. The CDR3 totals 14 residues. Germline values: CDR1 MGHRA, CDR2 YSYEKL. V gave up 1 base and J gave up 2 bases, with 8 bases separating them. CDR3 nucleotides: TGCGCCAGCAGCCAAGTTGCCGCGAACTATGGCTACACCTTC. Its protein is CASSQVAANYGYTF.

The CDR3 bases are TGTGCCTGGAGTCCAGGACGTGATGAGCAGTTCTTC. This encodes CAWSPGRDEQFF. The J gene is TRBJ2-1, the V gene TRBV30; D call uncertain. The V end was cut by 2 bases, the J end by 8 bases, with 10 bases between. The germline gives CDR1 GTSNPN, CDR2 SVGIG (reference sequence). This CDR3 contains 12 residues.

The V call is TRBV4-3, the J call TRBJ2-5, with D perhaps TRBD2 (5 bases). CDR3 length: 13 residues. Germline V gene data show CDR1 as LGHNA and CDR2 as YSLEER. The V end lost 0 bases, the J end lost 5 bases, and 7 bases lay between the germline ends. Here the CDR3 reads CASSQERVETQYF. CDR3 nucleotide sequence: TGCGCCAGCAGCCAAGAGAGGGTGGAGACCCAGTACTTC.

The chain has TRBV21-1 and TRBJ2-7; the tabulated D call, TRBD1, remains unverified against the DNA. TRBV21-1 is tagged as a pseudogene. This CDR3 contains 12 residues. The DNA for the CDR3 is TGTGCCAGCAGCAAACAGGGGTGCGAGCAGTACTTC. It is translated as CASSKQGCEQYF.

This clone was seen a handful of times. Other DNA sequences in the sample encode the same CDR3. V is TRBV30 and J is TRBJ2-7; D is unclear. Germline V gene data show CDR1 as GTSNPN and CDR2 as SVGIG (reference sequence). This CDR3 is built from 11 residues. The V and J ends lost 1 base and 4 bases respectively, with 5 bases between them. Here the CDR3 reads CAWSASYEQYF. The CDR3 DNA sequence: TGTGCCTGGAGTGCAAGTTACGAGCAGTACTTC.

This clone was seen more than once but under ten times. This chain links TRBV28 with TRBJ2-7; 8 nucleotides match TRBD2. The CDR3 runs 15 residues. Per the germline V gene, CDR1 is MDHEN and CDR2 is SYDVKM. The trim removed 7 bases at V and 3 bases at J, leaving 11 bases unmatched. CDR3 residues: CASTGWREARYEQYF. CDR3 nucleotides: TGTGCCAGCACCGGGTGGCGGGAGGCCCGCTACGAGCAGTACTTC.

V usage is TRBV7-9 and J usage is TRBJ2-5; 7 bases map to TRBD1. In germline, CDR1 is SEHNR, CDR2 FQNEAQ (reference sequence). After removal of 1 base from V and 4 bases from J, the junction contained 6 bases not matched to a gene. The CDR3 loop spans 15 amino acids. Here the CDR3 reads CASSLGIPGGETQYF. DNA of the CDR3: TGTGCCAGCAGCTTAGGTATACCAGGGGGAGAGACCCAGTACTTC.

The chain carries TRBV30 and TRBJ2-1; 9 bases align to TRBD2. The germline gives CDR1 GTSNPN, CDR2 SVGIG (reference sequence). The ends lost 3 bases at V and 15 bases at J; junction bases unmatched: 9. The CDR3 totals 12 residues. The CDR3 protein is CAWRGTSRRVFF. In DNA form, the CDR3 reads TGTGCCTGGAGGGGGACTAGCAGGAGGGTGTTCTTC.

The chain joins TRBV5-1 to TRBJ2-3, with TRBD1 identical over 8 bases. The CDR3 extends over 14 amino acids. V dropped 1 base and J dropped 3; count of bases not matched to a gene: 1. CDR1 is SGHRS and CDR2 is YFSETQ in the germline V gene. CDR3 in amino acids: CASSLQGATDTQYF. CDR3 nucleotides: TGCGCCAGCAGCTTGCAGGGGGCGACAGATACGCAGTATTTT.

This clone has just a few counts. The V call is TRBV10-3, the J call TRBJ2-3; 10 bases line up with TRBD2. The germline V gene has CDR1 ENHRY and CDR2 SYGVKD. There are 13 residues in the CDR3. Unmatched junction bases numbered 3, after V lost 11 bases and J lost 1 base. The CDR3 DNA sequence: TGTGCCGGAGGACTAGCGGGCACAGATACGCAGTATTTT. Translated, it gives CAGGLAGTDTQYF.

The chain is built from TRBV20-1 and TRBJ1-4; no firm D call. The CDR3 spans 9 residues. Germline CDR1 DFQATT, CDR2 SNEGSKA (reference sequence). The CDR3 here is CTLLEKLFF. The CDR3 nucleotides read TGCACCCTTTTGGAAAAACTGTTTTTT.

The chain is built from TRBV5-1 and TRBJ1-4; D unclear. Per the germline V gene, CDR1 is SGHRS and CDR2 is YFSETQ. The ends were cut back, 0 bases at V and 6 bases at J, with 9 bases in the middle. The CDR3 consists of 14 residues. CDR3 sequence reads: CASSLEGRDEKLFF. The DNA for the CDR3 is TGCGCCAGCAGCTTGGAGGGAAGGGATGAAAAACTGTTTTTT.

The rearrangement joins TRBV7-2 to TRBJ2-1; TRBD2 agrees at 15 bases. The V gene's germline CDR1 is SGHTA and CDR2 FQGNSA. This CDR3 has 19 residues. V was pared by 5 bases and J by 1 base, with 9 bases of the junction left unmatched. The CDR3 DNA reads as TGTGCCAGCAGCCTCAATGGACTAGCGGGAGGGCTATCCTACAATGAGCAGTTCTTC. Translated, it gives CASSLNGLAGGLSYNEQFF.

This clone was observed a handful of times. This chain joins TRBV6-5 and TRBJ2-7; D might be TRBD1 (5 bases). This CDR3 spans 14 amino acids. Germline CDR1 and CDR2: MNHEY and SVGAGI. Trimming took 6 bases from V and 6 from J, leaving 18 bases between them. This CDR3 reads CASSLRSQVFEQYF. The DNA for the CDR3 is TGTGCCAGCAGCCTACGGTCACAGGTCTTCGAGCAGTACTTC.

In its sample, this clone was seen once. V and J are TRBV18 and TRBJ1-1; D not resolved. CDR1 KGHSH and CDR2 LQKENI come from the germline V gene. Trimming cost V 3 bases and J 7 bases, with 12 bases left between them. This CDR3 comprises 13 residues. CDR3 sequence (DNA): TGTGCCAGCTCACCCGAGCCCACTCGTGAAGCTTTCTTT. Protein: CASSPEPTREAFF.

This CDR3 is CASMDIRNTEAFF. DNA of the CDR3: TGTGCCAGCATGGACATCCGGAACACTGAAGCTTTCTTT. V is TRBV2 and J is TRBJ1-1; tentative D call: TRBD1 (5 bases). The germline V gene has CDR1 SNHLY and CDR2 FYNNEI. Trimming took 7 bases from V and 1 from J, leaving 10 bases between them. This CDR3 region has 13 residues.

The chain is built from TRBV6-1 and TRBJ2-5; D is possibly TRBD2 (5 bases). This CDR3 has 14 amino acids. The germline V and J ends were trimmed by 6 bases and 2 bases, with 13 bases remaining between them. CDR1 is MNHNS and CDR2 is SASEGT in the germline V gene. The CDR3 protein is CASSETGIQETQYF. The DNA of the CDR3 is TGTGCCAGCAGCGAAACGGGAATACAAGAGACCCAGTACTTC.

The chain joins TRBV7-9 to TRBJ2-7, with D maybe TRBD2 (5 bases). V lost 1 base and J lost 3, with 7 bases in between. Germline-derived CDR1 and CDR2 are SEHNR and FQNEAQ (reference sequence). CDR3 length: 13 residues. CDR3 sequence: CASSLGRDYEQYF. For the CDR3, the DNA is TGTGCCAGCAGCTTAGGTCGGGACTACGAGCAGTACTTC.

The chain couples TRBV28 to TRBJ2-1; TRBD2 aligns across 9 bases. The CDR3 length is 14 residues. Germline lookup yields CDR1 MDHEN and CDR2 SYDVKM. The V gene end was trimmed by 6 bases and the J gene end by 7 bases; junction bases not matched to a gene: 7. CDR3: CASRSGTSYNEQFF. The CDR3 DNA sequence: TGTGCCAGCAGGTCCGGGACTAGCTATAATGAGCAGTTCTTC.

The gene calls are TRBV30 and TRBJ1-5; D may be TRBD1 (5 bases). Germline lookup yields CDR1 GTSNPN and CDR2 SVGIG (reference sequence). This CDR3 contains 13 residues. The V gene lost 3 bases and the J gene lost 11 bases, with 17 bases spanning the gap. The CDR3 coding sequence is TGTGCCTGGAGCGATGGACCTTTGGGGGCCCAGCATTTT. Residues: CAWSDGPLGAQHF.